This T cell receptor beta chain was identified during a study of T-cell memory formation after mild COVID-19 (dated by TCRdb to the early 2020s). Regarding the study in general: TCR sequence clusters from the two donors were largely donor specific. T-cell clones expanding and contracting after mild COVID-19 in two donors were tracked by longitudinal TCRalpha and TCRbeta repertoire sequencing. The cohort was made up of two young adult volunteers, one female and one male, who were previously healthy. Overall results and qualifications from the work: Only two mild cases were covered in the study, and larger cohorts including severe cases with pre-infection samples were considered necessary. Balanced CD4/CD8 phenotypes were observed for clones contracting from day 15 to 85, whereas a bias towards CD4+ was observed for a second wave of clones expanding from day 15 to 37. Some responding clones were detected in pre-infection memory, suggesting pre-existing cross-reactive memory T cells joined the SARS-CoV-2 response. Contracting CD4+ clones turned up mainly in the CM and EM memory subsets, whereas EMRA was where CD8+ clones were enriched. Whether the second-wave clones peaking on day 37 were SARS-CoV-2 specific was not confirmed.

Sequenced using an Illumina NovaSeq 6000. TCRalpha and TCRbeta cDNA libraries were built by 5'RACE with constant-segment primers, adding sample barcodes and unique molecular identifiers. RNA was extracted from every sample with Trizol reagent. The libraries were amplified in two PCR steps, and the second step added a second sample barcode and Illumina TruSeq adapters. The libraries were sequenced on an Illumina NovaSeq using 2 x 150 bp paired-end reads. The authors' pipeline ran thus. Demultiplexing of reads and collapsing into UMI-guided consensus sequences were performed with migec v1.2.7. Using mixcr v2.1.11, UMI consensuses were aligned to TRA and TRB V and J templates and then assembled into clonotypes. A clonotype was counted as expanded or contracted only when both edgeR and NoisET called the clonotype significant, with the noise models trained on biological replicates. For edgeR calls, the cutoffs were a false discovery rate-adjusted p below 0.01 and a log2 fold-change threshold of 1. As an exploratory analysis of dynamics, PCA with hierarchical clustering was applied to max-normalized trajectories of the 1000 most abundant clonotypes. Separately sequenced CD4+ and CD8+ repertoires were used to assign the CD4 or CD8 phenotype of responding clones. Using fastp trimming at Q25 and MiXCR clonotype assembly, TCRdb reanalyzed the public sequencing data and kept in-frame beta chains. Every CDR3 protein is listed once, alongside the most common genes and DNA of its rows. TCRdb's processing, not the authors', yielded these V and J calls. Present in this sample are some 250,000 distinct CDR3 sequences, over 15% of which were seen just once. Of the sample, roughly 23% is held by the ten largest clones.

For this clonotype: Its antigen is still unknown. It has no much larger one-base neighbor in the sample; base qualities were not kept.

Ficoll-Paque density gradient centrifugation was the method used to isolate PBMCs. The CDR3 holds 15 amino acids from the cysteine to the phenylalanine. This entry keeps only the CDR3 DNA: 45 bases, framed from base 1. V and J are truncated by 0 bases and 4 bases respectively, leaving an intervening sequence of 13 bases. CDR1 and CDR2 were assigned from the germline V gene as SGHDT and YYEEEE. The sequenced sample was PBMCs or a T cell subset sorted from them (not recorded which). This sequence originates from a man aged 18 to 35 who had mild COVID-19 (a few samples of this study predate the infection). The sample titles of this study are shuffled in the database, so cell type and time point are left out; the donor was told from shared clones. The chain uses TRBV5-6 and TRBJ2-5, with no confident D gene call. The CDR3 protein sequence reads: CASSLVIPDIETQYF. The DNA reads TGTGCCAGCAGCTTGGTAATTCCGGATATAGAGACCCAGTACTTC. The entire variable domain, with the stretches around the CDR3 drawn from the reference TRBV5-6 and TRBJ2-5 proteins, is DAGVTQSPTHLIKTRGQQVTLRCSPKSGHDTVSWYQQALGQGPQFIFQYYEEEERQRGNFPDRFSGHQFPNYSSELNVNALLLGDSALYLCASSLVIPDIETQYFGPGTRLLVL.